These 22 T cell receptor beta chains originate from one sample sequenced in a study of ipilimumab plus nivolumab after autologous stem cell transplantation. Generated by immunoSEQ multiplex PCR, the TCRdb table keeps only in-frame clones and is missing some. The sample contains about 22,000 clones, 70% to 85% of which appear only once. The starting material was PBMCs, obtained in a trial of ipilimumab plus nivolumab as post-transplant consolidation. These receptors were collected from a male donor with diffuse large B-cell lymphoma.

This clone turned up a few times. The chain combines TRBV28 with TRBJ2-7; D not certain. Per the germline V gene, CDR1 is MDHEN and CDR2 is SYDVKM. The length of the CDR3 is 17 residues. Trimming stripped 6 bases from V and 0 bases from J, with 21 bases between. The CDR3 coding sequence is TGTGCCAGCAGCACAGTCCAGGCCGCGAGGAGCTCCTACGAGCAGTACTTC. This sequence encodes CASSTVQAARSSYEQYF.

The CDR3 DNA reads TGTGCCAGCAGCTTGGCCGGGGGGGGACAGGGGAACTATGGCTACACCTTC. This encodes CASSLAGGGQGNYGYTF. This chain joins TRBV5-4 and TRBJ1-2; 10 bases agree with TRBD1. Germline lookup yields CDR1 SGHNT and CDR2 YYREEE (reference sequence). This CDR3 has 17 amino acids. V was pared by 0 bases and J by 2 bases, with 7 bases of the junction left unmatched.

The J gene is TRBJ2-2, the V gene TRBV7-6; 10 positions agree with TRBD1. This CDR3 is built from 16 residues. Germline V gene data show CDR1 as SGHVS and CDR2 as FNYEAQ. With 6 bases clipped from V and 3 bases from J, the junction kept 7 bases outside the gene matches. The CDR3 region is CASRPGQGHYTGELFF. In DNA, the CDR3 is TGTGCCAGCAGGCCGGGACAGGGGCATTACACCGGGGAGCTGTTTTTT. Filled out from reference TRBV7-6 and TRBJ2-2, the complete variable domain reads GAGVSQSPRYKVTKRGQDVALRCDPISGHVSLYWYRQALGQGPEFLTYFNYEAQQDKSGLPNDRFSAERPEGSISTLTIQRTEQRDSAMYRCASRPGQGHYTGELFFGEGSRLTVL.

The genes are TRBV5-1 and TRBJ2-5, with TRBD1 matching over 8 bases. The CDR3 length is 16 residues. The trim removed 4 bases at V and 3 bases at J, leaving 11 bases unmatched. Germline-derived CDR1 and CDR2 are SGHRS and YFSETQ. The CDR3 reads CASSPRTGNMEETQYF. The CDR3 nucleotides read TGCGCCAGCAGCCCCCGGACAGGGAATATGGAAGAGACCCAGTACTTC.

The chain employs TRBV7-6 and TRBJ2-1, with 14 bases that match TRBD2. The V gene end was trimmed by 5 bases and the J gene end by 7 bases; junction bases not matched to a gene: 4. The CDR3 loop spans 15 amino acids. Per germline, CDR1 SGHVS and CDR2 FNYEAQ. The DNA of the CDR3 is TGTGCCAGCAGCCTGACTAGCGGGGGGGCAAATGAGCAGTTCTTC. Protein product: CASSLTSGGANEQFF.

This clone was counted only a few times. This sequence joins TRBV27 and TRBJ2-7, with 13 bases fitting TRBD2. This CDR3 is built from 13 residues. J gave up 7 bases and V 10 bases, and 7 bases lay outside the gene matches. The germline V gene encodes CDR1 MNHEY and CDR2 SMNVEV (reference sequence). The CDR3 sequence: CATAGTSGAEQYF. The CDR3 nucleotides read TGTGCCACTGCCGGGACTAGCGGGGCAGAGCAGTACTTC.

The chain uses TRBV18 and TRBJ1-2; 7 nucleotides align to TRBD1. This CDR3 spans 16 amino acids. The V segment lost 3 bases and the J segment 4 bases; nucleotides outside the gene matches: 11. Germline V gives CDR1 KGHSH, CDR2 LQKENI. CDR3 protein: CASSPGPDRALYGYTF. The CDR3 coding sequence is TGTGCCAGCTCACCGGGGCCCGACAGGGCCCTCTATGGCTACACCTTC.

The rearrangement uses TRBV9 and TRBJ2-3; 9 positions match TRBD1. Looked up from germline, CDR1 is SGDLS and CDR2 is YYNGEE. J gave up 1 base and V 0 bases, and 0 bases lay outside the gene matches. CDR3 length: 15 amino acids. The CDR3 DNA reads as TGTGCCAGCAGCGTAGGACAGGGGGGCACAGATACGCAGTATTTT. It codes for CASSVGQGGTDTQYF. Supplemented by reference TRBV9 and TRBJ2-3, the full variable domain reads DSGVTQTPKHLITATGQRVTLRCSPRSGDLSVYWYQQSLDQGLQFLIQYYNGEERAKGNILERFSAQQFPDLHSELNLSSLELGDSALYFCASSVGQGGTDTQYFGPGTRLTVL.

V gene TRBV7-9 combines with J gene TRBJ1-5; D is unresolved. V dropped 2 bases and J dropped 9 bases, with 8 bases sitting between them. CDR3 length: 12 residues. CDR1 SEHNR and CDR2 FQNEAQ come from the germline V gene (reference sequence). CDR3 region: CASSLSTGPQHF. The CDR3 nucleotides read TGTGCCAGCAGCTTATCGACGGGGCCCCAGCATTTT.

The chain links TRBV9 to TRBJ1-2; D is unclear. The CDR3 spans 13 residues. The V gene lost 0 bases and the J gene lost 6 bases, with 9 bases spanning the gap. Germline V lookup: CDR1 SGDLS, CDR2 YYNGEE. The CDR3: CASSVGTGNGYTF. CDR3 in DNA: TGTGCCAGCAGCGTAGGGACCGGGAATGGCTACACCTTC.

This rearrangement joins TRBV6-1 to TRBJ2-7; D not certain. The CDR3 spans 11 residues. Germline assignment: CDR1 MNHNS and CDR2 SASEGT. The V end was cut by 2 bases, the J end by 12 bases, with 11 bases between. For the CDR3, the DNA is TGTGCCAGCAGTGAATCCGCCAGGCGGTACTTC. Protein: CASSESARRYF.

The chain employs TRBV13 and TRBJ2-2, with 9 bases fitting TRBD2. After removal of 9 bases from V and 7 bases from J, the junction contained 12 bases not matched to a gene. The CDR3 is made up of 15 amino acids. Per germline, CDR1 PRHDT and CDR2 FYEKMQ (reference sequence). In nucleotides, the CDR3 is TGTGCCAGTTCAAGCGGGGGGCTCGGAATCGGGGAGCTGTTTTTT. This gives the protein CASSSGGLGIGELFF.

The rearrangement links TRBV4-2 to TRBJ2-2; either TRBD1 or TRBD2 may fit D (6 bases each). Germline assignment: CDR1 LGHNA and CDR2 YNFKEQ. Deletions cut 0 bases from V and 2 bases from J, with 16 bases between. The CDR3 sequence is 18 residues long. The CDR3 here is CASSQEGSGGGNTGELFF. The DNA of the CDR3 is TGTGCCAGCAGCCAAGAAGGGAGTGGAGGGGGAAACACCGGGGAGCTGTTTTTT.

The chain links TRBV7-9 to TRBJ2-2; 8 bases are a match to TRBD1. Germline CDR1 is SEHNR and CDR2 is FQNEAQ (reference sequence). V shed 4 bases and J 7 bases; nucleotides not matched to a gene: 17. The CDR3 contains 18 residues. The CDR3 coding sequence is TGTGCCAGCAGCTCAGCCTTCGGCGCAGGGGGCCAGGGCGGGGAGCTGTTTTTT. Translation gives CASSSAFGAGGQGGELFF.

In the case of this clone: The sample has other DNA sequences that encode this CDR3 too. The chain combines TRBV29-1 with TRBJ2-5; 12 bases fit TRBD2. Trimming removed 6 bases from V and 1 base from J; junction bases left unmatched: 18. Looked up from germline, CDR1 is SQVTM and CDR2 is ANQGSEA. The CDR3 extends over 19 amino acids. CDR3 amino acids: CSVAGVGTSGGTSQETQYF. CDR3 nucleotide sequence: TGCAGCGTGGCCGGGGTGGGCACTAGCGGGGGGACCAGCCAAGAGACCCAGTACTTC.

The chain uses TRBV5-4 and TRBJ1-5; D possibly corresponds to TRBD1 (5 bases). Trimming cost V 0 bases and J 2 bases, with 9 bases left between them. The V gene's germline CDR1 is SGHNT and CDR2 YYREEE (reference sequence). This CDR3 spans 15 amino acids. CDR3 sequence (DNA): TGTGCCAGCAGCTTGGAGGGAGGGGGCAATCAGCCCCAGCATTTT. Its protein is CASSLEGGGNQPQHF.

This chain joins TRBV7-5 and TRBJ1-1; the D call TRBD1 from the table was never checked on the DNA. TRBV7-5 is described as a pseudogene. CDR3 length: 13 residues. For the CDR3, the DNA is TGTGCCAGCAGCGCCCTACAGGGATCTGAAGCTTTCTTT. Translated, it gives CASSALQGSEAFF.

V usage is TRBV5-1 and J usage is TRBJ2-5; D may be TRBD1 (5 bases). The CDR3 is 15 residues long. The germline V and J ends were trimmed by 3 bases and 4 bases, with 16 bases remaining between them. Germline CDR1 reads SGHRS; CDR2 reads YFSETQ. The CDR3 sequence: CASSWVQGSGETQYF. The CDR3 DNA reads TGCGCCAGCAGCTGGGTGCAGGGATCGGGAGAGACCCAGTACTTC.

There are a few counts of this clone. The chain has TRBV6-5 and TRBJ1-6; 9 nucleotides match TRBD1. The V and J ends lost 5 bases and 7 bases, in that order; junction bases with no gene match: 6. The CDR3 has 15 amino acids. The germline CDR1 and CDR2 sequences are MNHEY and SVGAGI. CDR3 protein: CASSTGTGLNSPLHF. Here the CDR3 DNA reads TGTGCCAGCAGTACCGGGACAGGGTTGAATTCACCCCTCCACTTT.

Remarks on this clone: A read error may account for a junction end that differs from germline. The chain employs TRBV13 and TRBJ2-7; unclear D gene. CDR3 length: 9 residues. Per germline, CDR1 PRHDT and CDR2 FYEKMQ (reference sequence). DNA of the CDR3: TGTGCCAGCAGCCCCCCTGAGAACTTC. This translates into CASSPPENF.

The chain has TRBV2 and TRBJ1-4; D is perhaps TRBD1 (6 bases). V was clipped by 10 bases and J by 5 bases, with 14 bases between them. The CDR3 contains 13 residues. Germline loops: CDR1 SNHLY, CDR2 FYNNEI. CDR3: CATKSGGNEKLFF. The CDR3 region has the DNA TGTGCCACTAAGAGCGGGGGCAATGAAAAACTGTTTTTT.

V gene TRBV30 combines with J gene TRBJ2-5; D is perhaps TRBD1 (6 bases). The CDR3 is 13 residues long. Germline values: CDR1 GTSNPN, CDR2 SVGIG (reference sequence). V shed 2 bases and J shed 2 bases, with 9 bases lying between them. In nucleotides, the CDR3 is TGTGCCTGGAGTAGGGGGACGCAAGAGACCCAGTACTTC. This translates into CAWSRGTQETQYF. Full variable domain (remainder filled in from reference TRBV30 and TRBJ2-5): SQTIHQWPATLVQPVGSPLSLECTVEGTSNPNLYWYRQAAGRGLQLLFYSVGIGQISSEVPQNLSASRPQDRQFILSSKKLLLSDSGFYLCAWSRGTQETQYFGPGTRLLVL.